This T cell receptor (beta chain) is from a study of shared clonotypes between healthy human individuals. The repertoire was sequenced with immunoSEQ multiplex PCR; TCRdb's copy has only in-frame clones and lacks some. Among hundreds of thousands of clones listed, roughly 94% were seen once. The naive CD8 population came from CD45RO-negative cells selected for CCR7, without terminally differentiated effector memory CD45RA+ cells. For this clone: Its specificity is not known.

V lost 4 bases and J lost 3; bases outside the gene matches: 9. CDR1 and CDR2 (germline): SGDLS, YYNGEE. CDR3 length: 15 residues. Study observations and caveats: In four donors, approximately 5% of naive CD4 clonotypes appeared in common.

The chain joins TRBV9 to TRBJ1-1; 7 nucleotides agree with TRBD1. The source is a man aged 30-40 years in good health. The source material was naive CD8+ T cells sorted from blood. The CDR3 region is CASSFGTDLHTEAFF. The CDR3 DNA is TGTGCCAGCAGCTTTGGGACAGATCTACACACTGAAGCTTTCTTT.